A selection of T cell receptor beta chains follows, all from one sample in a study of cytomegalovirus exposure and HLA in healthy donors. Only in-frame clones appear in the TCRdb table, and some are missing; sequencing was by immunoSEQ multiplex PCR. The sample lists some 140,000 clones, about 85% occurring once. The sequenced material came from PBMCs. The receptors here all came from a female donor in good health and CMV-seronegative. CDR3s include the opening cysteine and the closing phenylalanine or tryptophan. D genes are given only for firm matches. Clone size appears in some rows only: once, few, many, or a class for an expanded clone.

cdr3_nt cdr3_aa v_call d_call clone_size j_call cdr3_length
TGTGCCAGCAGCCTGGGACTAGCGGCCTACGAGCAGTACTTC CASSLGLAAYEQYF TRBV7-2 TRBD2 . TRBJ2-7 14
TGCGCCAGCAGCCACAGGGGGACCGGGGAGCTGTTTTTT CASSHRGTGELFF TRBV4-3 TRBD1 . TRBJ2-2 13
TGTTCCAGCAGCCTTAACTGGAGGGGCTACACCTTC CSSSLNWRGYTF TRBV7-9 . . TRBJ1-2 12
TGTGCCAGCCGAACGGACTTGGACAATGAGCAGTTCTTC CASRTDLDNEQFF TRBV5-8 . . TRBJ2-1 13
TGTGCCAGCAGCTTGCCGAGCTCCTACGAGCAGTACTTC CASSLPSSYEQYF TRBV7-9 . . TRBJ2-7 13
TGCGCCAGCAGTGGGAGCGGAGACGGCCTGGTGGTACCACACAATGAGCAGTTCTTC CASSGSGDGLVVPHNEQFF TRBV10-1 . . TRBJ2-1 19
TGCGCCAGCAGCCATGCTACCGGGACAGTATACAATGAGCAGTTCTTC CASSHATGTVYNEQFF TRBV4-1 TRBD1 . TRBJ2-1 16
TGCGCCAGCAGCCTCGGGCAGGGGGAAATAGAGACCCAGTACTTC CASSLGQGEIETQYF TRBV4-3 TRBD1 . TRBJ2-5 15
TGTGCCACCAGCACAACAGGGGTATACACTGAAGCTTTCTTT CATSTTGVYTEAFF TRBV15 TRBD1 few TRBJ1-1 14
TGCAGCGTCGGCGGGACTAGCGGGACCTCCCGTCGGAGCGAGCAGTACTTC CSVGGTSGTSRRSEQYF TRBV29-1 TRBD2 . TRBJ2-7 17
TGTGCTAGTGGCCTAGAGGGCGAGCAGTACTTC CASGLEGEQYF TRBV12-5 . few TRBJ2-7 11
TGTGCCTGGAGTATCCCGGGAAAAGAGACCCAGTACTTC CAWSIPGKETQYF TRBV30 . . TRBJ2-5 13
TGTGCCAGCAGCTTAGCGGGGCCCGGGGAGCTGTTTTTT CASSLAGPGELFF TRBV7-8 . . TRBJ2-2 13
TGCGCCAGCAGATCCGGGACAGACAATGAAAAACTGTTTTTT CASRSGTDNEKLFF TRBV5-1 TRBD1 . TRBJ1-4 14
TGTGCCAGCAGACCCAACGGGGGGTTCTCCTATAATTCACCCCTCCACTTT CASRPNGGFSYNSPLHF TRBV7-2 . . TRBJ1-6 17
TGTGCCAGCAGTGAATCGTGGGGGCACAATCAGCCCCAGCATTTT CASSESWGHNQPQHF TRBV2 . . TRBJ1-5 15
TGTGCCAGCAGCCAAACAGACGGTAATCAGCCCCAGCATTTT CASSQTDGNQPQHF TRBV7-9 . . TRBJ1-5 14
TGTGCCAGCAGTTCTGGGACGGGACAGGGAATATACAATGAGCAGTTCTTC CASSSGTGQGIYNEQFF TRBV5-5 TRBD1 few TRBJ2-1 17
TGTGCCAGCAGCTTTTCTGTGGGGGAGCTGTTTTTT CASSFSVGELFF TRBV7-9 . . TRBJ2-2 12
TGTGCCAGCAGCCCCAGCCCCGCTAGCGGGGGCCAAGAGACCCAGTACTTC CASSPSPASGGQETQYF TRBV9 TRBD2 . TRBJ2-5 17
TGTGCCAGCTCACCAGGGACAGGGAACACTGAAGCTTTCTTT CASSPGTGNTEAFF TRBV18 TRBD1 . TRBJ1-1 14
TGCGCCAGCAGCCAAACTGGACAGGTGGGCACTGAAGCTTTCTTT CASSQTGQVGTEAFF TRBV4-3 TRBD1 . TRBJ1-1 15
TGTGCCAGCAGCTTAAGTCAGGGGAACTATGGCTACACCTTC CASSLSQGNYGYTF TRBV7-9 . . TRBJ1-2 14
TGTGCCAGCAGCGTACTCCTCCAAGAGACCCAGTACTTC CASSVLLQETQYF TRBV9 . . TRBJ2-5 13